These 10 T cell receptor beta chains were all obtained from the same sample, sequenced in a study of blood T cell repertoires in COVID-19. This table comes from immunoSEQ multiplex PCR, and its TCRdb copy is limited to in-frame clones, with some not included. The sample gives 150,000 to 200,000 clones, 75% to 95% of which show up once; around 0.5% is in the top ten. Specimen: peripheral blood. These receptors came from a man over 45 with acute or convalescent COVID-19.

In nucleotides, the CDR3 is TGTGCCAGCAGCTTAAGCGGGACTAGCGGGGGATATGAGCAGTTCTTC. Translation gives CASSLSGTSGGYEQFF. The chain employs TRBV7-3 and TRBJ2-1, with 14 bases fitting TRBD2. The CDR3 consists of 16 residues. J lost 8 bases, V lost 1 base, and 4 bases had no gene match. Germline CDR1 reads SGHTA; CDR2 reads FQGTGA.

This chain uses TRBV4-1 with TRBJ1-4; 10 bases agree with TRBD1. The ends lost 3 bases at V and 6 bases at J; junction bases unmatched: 4. CDR1 MGHRA and CDR2 YSYEKL come from the germline V gene. The CDR3 length is 15 residues. The CDR3 DNA reads as TGCGCCAGCAGCCAGGCCGGGACAGGGGATGAAAAACTGTTTTTT. Protein sequence: CASSQAGTGDEKLFF.

The chain uses TRBV18 and TRBJ1-4; D is unclear. Per germline, CDR1 KGHSH and CDR2 LQKENI. CDR3 size: 14 residues. V was pared by 1 base and J by 4 bases, with 7 bases between. CDR3 coding DNA: TGTGCCAGCTCACCACGGCAGGATAATGAAAAACTGTTTTTT. Its protein product is CASSPRQDNEKLFF. Filled out from reference TRBV18 and TRBJ1-4, the complete variable domain reads NAGVMQNPRHLVRRRGQEARLRCSPMKGHSHVYWYRQLPEEGLKFMVYLQKENIIDESGMPKERFSAEFPKEGPSILRIQQVVRGDSAAYFCASSPRQDNEKLFFGSGTQLSVL.

This sequence joins TRBV5-1 and TRBJ1-1, with D uncertain. The V end was cut by 0 bases, the J end by 1 base, with 7 bases between. Germline CDR1 is SGHRS and CDR2 is YFSETQ. CDR3 length equals 14 residues. The CDR3 loop reads CASSLVGENTEAFF. Here the CDR3 DNA reads TGCGCCAGCAGCTTGGTGGGCGAGAACACTGAAGCTTTCTTT.

The rearrangement joins TRBV30 to TRBJ1-5; 9 nucleotides match TRBD1. The ends lost 0 bases at V and 2 bases at J; junction bases unmatched: 5. The CDR3 sequence is 16 residues long. CDR1 and CDR2 (germline): GTSNPN, SVGIG (reference sequence). The CDR3 reads CAWSVKGQGGNQPQHF. The DNA for the CDR3 is TGTGCCTGGAGTGTTAAGGGACAGGGAGGCAATCAGCCCCAGCATTTT.

This chain uses TRBV13 with TRBJ2-1; 7 nucleotides agree with TRBD2. In germline, CDR1 is PRHDT, CDR2 FYEKMQ (reference sequence). V gave up 5 bases and J gave up 0 bases; unmatched junction bases: 4. This CDR3 has 15 amino acids. The CDR3 region has the DNA TGTGCCAGCAGCACCGGGACTACCTCCTACAATGAGCAGTTCTTC. This codes for CASSTGTTSYNEQFF.

V usage is TRBV7-2 and J usage is TRBJ1-5, with D uncertain. Germline V gives CDR1 SGHTA, CDR2 FQGNSA. With 2 bases removed from V and 4 bases from J, the gap between germline ends came to 15 bases. The CDR3 totals 16 residues. The CDR3 protein is CASSLYGGSDNQPQHF. The DNA for the CDR3 is TGTGCCAGCAGCTTATATGGAGGGTCTGATAATCAGCCCCAGCATTTT. Supplemented by reference TRBV7-2 and TRBJ1-5, the full variable domain reads GAGVSQSPSNKVTEKGKDVELRCDPISGHTALYWYRQSLGQGLEFLIYFQGNSAPDKSGLPSDRFSAERTGGSVSTLTIQRTQQEDSAVYLCASSLYGGSDNQPQHFGDGTRLSIL.

The J gene is TRBJ2-7, the V gene TRBV12-3 or TRBV12-4; D is uncertain. Trimming cost V 0 bases and J 6 bases, with 6 bases left between them. This CDR3 has 12 residues. The CDR3 DNA is TGTGCCAGCAGTTTAGCTTCCGGCGAGCAGTACTTC. Its protein product is CASSLASGEQYF.

The chain couples TRBV7-9 to TRBJ2-2; 10 nucleotides align to TRBD2. Germline V gene data show CDR1 as SEHNR and CDR2 as FQNEAQ (reference sequence). CDR3 length equals 17 residues. V gave up 1 base and J gave up 6 bases; unmatched junction bases: 8. CDR3 loop: CASSLVASGSNAGELFF. The CDR3, as DNA: TGTGCCAGCAGCTTAGTGGCTAGCGGGAGCAACGCCGGGGAGCTGTTTTTT.

CDR3 in DNA: TGTGCCAGCAGTGAAGGCTGGACAGGGGGCGAGGGCACTGAAGCTTTCTTT. Protein: CASSEGWTGGEGTEAFF. The V call is TRBV2, the J call TRBJ1-1; 11 bases agree with TRBD1. CDR1 is SNHLY, CDR2 FYNNEI, per germline. V shed 1 base, J shed 4 bases, and the junction held 8 bases outside the gene matches. There are 17 residues in the CDR3.